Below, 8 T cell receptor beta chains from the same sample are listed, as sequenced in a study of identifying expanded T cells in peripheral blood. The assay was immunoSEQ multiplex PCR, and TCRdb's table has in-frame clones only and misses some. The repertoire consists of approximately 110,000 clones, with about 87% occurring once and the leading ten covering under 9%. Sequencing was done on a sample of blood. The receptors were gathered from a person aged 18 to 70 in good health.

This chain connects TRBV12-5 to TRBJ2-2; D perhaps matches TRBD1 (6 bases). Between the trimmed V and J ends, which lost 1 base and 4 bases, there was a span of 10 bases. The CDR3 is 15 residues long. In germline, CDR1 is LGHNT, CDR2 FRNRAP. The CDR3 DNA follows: TGTGCTAGTGGTTTGGGGCAGGGGACCACCGGGGAGCTGTTTTTT. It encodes CASGLGQGTTGELFF.

DNA for the CDR3: TGTGCCAGCAGCGCCACAGCCGAACTAGCGGGAAATACCGGGGAGCTGTTTTTT. This codes for CASSATAELAGNTGELFF. V usage is TRBV9 and J usage is TRBJ2-2; the match to TRBD2 covers 10 bases. V lost 3 bases to trimming and J lost 5 bases; unmatched junction nucleotides: 13. The CDR3 loop spans 18 amino acids. CDR1 SGDLS and CDR2 YYNGEE come from the germline V gene.

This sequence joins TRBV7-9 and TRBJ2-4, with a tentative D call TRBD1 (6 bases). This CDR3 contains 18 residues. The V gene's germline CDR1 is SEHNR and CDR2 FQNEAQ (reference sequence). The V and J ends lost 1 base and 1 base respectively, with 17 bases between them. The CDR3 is CASSLGATQGFAKNIQYF. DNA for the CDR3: TGTGCCAGCAGCTTAGGGGCCACACAGGGTTTCGCCAAAAACATTCAGTACTTC.

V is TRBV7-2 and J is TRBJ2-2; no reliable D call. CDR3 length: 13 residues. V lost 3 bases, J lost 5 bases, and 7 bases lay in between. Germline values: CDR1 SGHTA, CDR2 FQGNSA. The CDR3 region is CASSFRSTGELFF. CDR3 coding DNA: TGTGCCAGCAGCTTTAGATCTACCGGGGAGCTGTTTTTT.

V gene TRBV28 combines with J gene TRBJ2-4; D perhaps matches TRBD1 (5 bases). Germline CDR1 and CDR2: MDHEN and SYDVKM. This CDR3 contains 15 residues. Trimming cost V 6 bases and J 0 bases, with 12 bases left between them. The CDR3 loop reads CASSGHDLAKNIQYF. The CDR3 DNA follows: TGTGCCAGCAGCGGACATGACTTAGCCAAAAACATTCAGTACTTC.

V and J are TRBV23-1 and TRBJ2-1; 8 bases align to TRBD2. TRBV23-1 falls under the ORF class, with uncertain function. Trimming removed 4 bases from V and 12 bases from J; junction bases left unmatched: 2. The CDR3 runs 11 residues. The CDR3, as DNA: TGCGCCAGCAGTCCTGCGGGGGGGCAGTTCTTC. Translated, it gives CASSPAGGQFF.

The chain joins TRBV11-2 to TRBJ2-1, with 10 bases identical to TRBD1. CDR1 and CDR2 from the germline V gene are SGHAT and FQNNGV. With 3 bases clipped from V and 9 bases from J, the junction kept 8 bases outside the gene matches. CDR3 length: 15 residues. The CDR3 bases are TGTGCCAGCAGCTTGACAGGGGGCATTAGTAGTGAGCAGTTCTTC. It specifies CASSLTGGISSEQFF.

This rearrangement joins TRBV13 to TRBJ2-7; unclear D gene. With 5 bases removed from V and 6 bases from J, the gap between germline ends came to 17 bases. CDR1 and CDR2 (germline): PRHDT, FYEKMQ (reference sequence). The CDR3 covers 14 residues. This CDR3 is CASSPQPRLREQYF. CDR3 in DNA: TGTGCCAGCAGCCCCCAGCCCAGACTCCGCGAGCAGTACTTC.